This TCR beta chain was documented in a study of human T cells and chemical hapten exposure. This clonotype is a singleton in its sample. The target antigen is unknown. The V end lost 7 bases, the J end lost 6 bases, and 9 bases lay between the germline ends. In germline, CDR1 is SQVTM, CDR2 ANQGSEA. The CDR3 runs 11 residues. Time point indicated: patch test 2, 6 weeks after DPC sensitization. Regarding treatment: therapeutic diphenylcyclopropenone sensitization with weekly scalp DPC. People who gave samples had alopecia, were 18 to 70 years old, and were suitable for DPC. Study-level findings and limits: Significantly more large CDR3 similarity clusters arose among expanded TCRs than among controls.

TCRdb ran MiXCR on the RACE reads and lists one entry per CDR3 protein. Of some 71,000 distinct CDR3 sequences listed, over 9% were seen once; the top ten hold 6.8%. This chain joins TRBV29-1 and TRBJ2-2; D gene ambiguous. The TCR was taken from a woman in her forties or fifties with alopecia areata. Some clones in this sample may be carry-over from other donors' samples. Sequences were derived from whole blood, sampled in connection with sensitization to the hapten diphenylcyclopropenone (DPC). The CDR3 sequence is CSAKAPGELFF. CDR3 coding DNA: TGCAGCGCCAAAGCCCCCGGGGAGCTGTTTTTT.